This record covers a single T cell receptor beta chain. Antigen unknown. In the PCR, 60 Vbeta and 13 Jbeta primers were used. Some clones are missing from TCRdb's copy, which holds only in-frame ones; the method was immunoSEQ multiplex PCR. Among about 82,000 clones listed, over 70% were seen once. The junction had 13 bases not matched to a gene; V was cut back by 5 bases and J by 6 bases. The CDR3 has 15 amino acids. The germline V gene encodes CDR1 MDHEN and CDR2 SYDVKM. This record belongs to a study of cytomegalovirus exposure and HLA in healthy donors. Study observations and caveats: Specificity of a few CMV-associated chains for CMV antigens was verified in vitro. Several of the most significant clusters appeared linked to common viral pathogens, based on a later analysis.

This chain connects TRBV28 to TRBJ2-7; TRBD2 matches at 7 bases. The sequence was obtained from a man in his forties in good health and CMV-seropositive. Material: PBMCs. CDR3 bases: TGTGCCAGCAGTCTCCGGAGGGGAGGGAGGGTCGAGCAGTACTTC. Protein sequence: CASSLRRGGRVEQYF.